The rows below give T cell receptor beta chains drawn from one sample of a study of T cell repertoires in cytomegalovirus infection. These receptors' targets are unknown. A single record per CDR3 protein comes from TCRdb applying MiXCR to the reads. The sample consists of a few hundred thousand distinct CDR3 sequences, almost 30% of them appearing once. The source material was cultured PBMCs, sampled from culture after CMV antigen stimulation. The receptors were gathered from a human donor in good health (CMV status not recorded). Some clones in this sample may be carry-over from other donors' samples. Both conserved end residues are part of each CDR3. D genes are given only for firm matches. For some rows the clone size is stated as once, few or many, or as a class when expanded; others skip it.

clone_size j_call v_call d_call cdr3_length cdr3_nt cdr3_aa
. TRBJ2-3 TRBV5-1 TRBD1 15 TGCGCCAGCAGCTTGGGACAGGGCTTCACAGATACGCAGTATTTT CASSLGQGFTDTQYF
many TRBJ1-5 TRBV7-8 . 15 TGTGCCAGCAGCCGAGAGCGGACTAGCAATCAGCCCCAGCATTTT CASSRERTSNQPQHF
. TRBJ2-7 TRBV6-6 TRBD2 14 TGTGCCAGCAGTATGCGGGAGGACTACTACGAGCAGTACTTC CASSMREDYYEQYF
. TRBJ2-2 TRBV28 . 15 TGTGCCAGCAGTTGGGACCCTCAAGGGTGGGGGGAGCTGTTTTTT CASSWDPQGWGELFF
. TRBJ2-1 TRBV24-1 . 20 TGTGCCACCATTGATTCGGGGCTACCACGCTCCTTTTTTACCTACAATGAGCAGTTCTTC CATIDSGLPRSFFTYNEQFF
few TRBJ1-5 TRBV27 . 13 TGTGCCAGCAGTCTTACGAGGGGTCAGCCCCAGCATTTT CASSLTRGQPQHF
few TRBJ1-2 TRBV28 . 14 TGTGCCAGCAGTTTAAGCGCCAGAAACTATGGCTACACCTTC CASSLSARNYGYTF
. TRBJ2-5 TRBV5-1 TRBD2 18 TGCGCCAGCAGCTCTACCGGGACTAGCGGGGCGGTTGGAGAGACCCAGTACTTC CASSSTGTSGAVGETQYF
few TRBJ2-1 TRBV28 TRBD2 18 TGTGCCAGCAGCGTCCTAGCGGGAGTCGATGGCAAGGGCAATGAGCAGTTCTTC CASSVLAGVDGKGNEQFF
. TRBJ2-2 TRBV7-9 TRBD2 17 TGTGCCAGCAGCCCTAGGACTAGCGGGCGCAACACCGGGGAGCTGTTTTTT CASSPRTSGRNTGELFF
. TRBJ1-2 TRBV29-1 . 12 TGCAGCGTTGGGTGGGGTGACTATGGCTACACCTTC CSVGWGDYGYTF
. TRBJ2-5 TRBV6-5 . 13 TGTGCCAGCAGAAGACTGTCACAAGAGACCCAGTACTTC CASRRLSQETQYF
few TRBJ1-6 TRBV7-8 TRBD1 15 TGTGCCAGCAGCCTTGACAGGGGAGGGAATTCACCCCTCCACTTT CASSLDRGGNSPLHF
. TRBJ1-1 TRBV12-5 . 13 TGTGCTAGTGGCAACCAGATGAACACTGAAGCTTTCTTT CASGNQMNTEAFF
few TRBJ2-3 TRBV7-6 TRBD2 16 TGTGCCAGCAGCTTAGAGGCTAGCGGAGCCCGGGATACGCAGTATTTT CASSLEASGARDTQYF
many TRBJ1-4 TRBV6-1 . 14 TGTGCCAGCAGGACCGGGACGACTAATGAAAAACTGTTTTTT CASRTGTTNEKLFF
once TRBJ2-1 TRBV12-5 . 12 TGTGCTACCAGCCCCGGGATAGGTGGATGTATCTTC CATSPGIGGCIF
. TRBJ1-5 TRBV19 TRBD1 17 TGTGCCAGTAAACGCGGATTGACAGGGAATAGCAATCAGCCCCAGCATTTT CASKRGLTGNSNQPQHF
many TRBJ2-1 TRBV7-2 . 12 TGTGCCAGCAGCTTAAATTACAATGAGCAGTTCTTC CASSLNYNEQFF
. TRBJ1-6 TRBV12-5 . 17 TGTGCTAGTGGTTTTAGAATGGATAGGGCGGACAATTCACCCCTCCACTTT CASGFRMDRADNSPLHF
. TRBJ2-3 TRBV7-3 TRBD2 15 TGTGCCAGCAGCCCAACTAGCGTAAGCACAGATACGCAGTATTTT CASSPTSVSTDTQYF
once TRBJ2-1 TRBV11-1 . 14 TGTGCCAGCAGCCCCGGGACCCCTCGCAATGAGCAGTTCTTC CASSPGTPRNEQFF
few TRBJ2-5 TRBV12-3/TRBV12-4 TRBD2 18 TGTGCCAGCAGCCTAGGGACTAGCGGGGGGATCAATCAAGAGACCCAGTACTTC CASSLGTSGGINQETQYF
few TRBJ1-2 TRBV20-1 TRBD1 13 TGCAGTGCTAGAGCCGAGACAGGGAATGGCTACACCTTC CSARAETGNGYTF
. TRBJ2-5 TRBV5-1 TRBD2 14 TGCGCCAGTACCGGGACTAGCGGGATGGAGACCCAGTACTTC CASTGTSGMETQYF
. TRBJ1-3 TRBV6-1 TRBD1 13 TGTGCCAGCAGAGGGACAGTCGGAAACACCATATATTTT CASRGTVGNTIYF
. TRBJ1-1 TRBV6-1 TRBD1 13 TGTGCCACGGAACGGACAGGGAACACTGAAGCTTTCTTT CATERTGNTEAFF
. TRBJ2-7 TRBV7-4 . 12 TGTGCCAGCAGCTATAGTGCGGGGACTCAGTACTTC CASSYSAGTQYF
few TRBJ1-1 TRBV15 . 14 TGTGCCACCAGCGGGGGTGGCGAGAACACTGAAGCTTTCTTT CATSGGGENTEAFF
. TRBJ2-7 TRBV6-5 . 14 TGTGCCAGCAGTCCTCGACTAGATTCCTACGAGCAGTACTTC CASSPRLDSYEQYF
few TRBJ2-7 TRBV27 TRBD1 14 TGTGCCAGCAGTTTATTCGGACAGGGCCACGAGCAGTACTTC CASSLFGQGHEQYF
few TRBJ2-7 TRBV7-8 . 13 TGTGCCAGCAGCTCTTTTCTAACCTACGAGCAGTACTTC CASSSFLTYEQYF
. TRBJ2-5 TRBV15 TRBD2 16 TGTGCCACCAGCGACGGGGGTAGCGGGAGGGCAGGTTCCCAGTACTTC CATSDGGSGRAGSQYF
few TRBJ2-6 TRBV25-1 . 16 TGTGCCAGCAGTGAATCAACAGGATCTGGGGCCAACGTCCTGACTTTC CASSESTGSGANVLTF
few TRBJ2-1 TRBV10-3 . 16 TGTGCCATCAGTGAGTTTGAGGGATCTACGGGCAATGAGCAGTTCTTC CAISEFEGSTGNEQFF
. TRBJ1-6 TRBV7-9 TRBD1 14 TGTGCCAGCAGCCTTAGACAGGGTGAATCACCCCTCCACTTT CASSLRQGESPLHF
. TRBJ1-1 TRBV2 . 14 TGTGCCAGCAGTCCGGACAGTTTTCGAACTGAAGCTTTCTTT CASSPDSFRTEAFF
few TRBJ2-7 TRBV7-6 . 17 TGTGCCAGCAGCTTTGGTCGCCAAGGGGTCCCCCTTTACGAGCAGTACTTC CASSFGRQGVPLYEQYF
. TRBJ1-2 TRBV7-2 . 12 TGTGCCAGCTCCCACTCTAACTATGGCTACACCTTC CASSHSNYGYTF
. TRBJ2-3 TRBV10-3 . 13 TGTGCCATCAGTGAGTCGAGGGCGGATACGCAGTATTTT CAISESRADTQYF
. TRBJ1-2 TRBV28 . 13 TGTGCCAGCAAATTTATGCGGATCAGTGGCTACACCTTC CASKFMRISGYTF
. TRBJ2-1 TRBV9 . 15 TGTGCCAGCGGATCCCCGAGACACCGCGGGGATGAGCAGTTCTTC CASGSPRHRGDEQFF
. TRBJ2-3 TRBV15 TRBD2 15 TGTGCCACACGACTAGCGGGAGGGCCGGAGGATACGCAGTATTTT CATRLAGGPEDTQYF
. TRBJ1-4 TRBV7-2 . 14 TGTGCCAGCACCCCCATGGGGGAACGCGAAAAACTGTTTTTT CASTPMGEREKLFF
few TRBJ1-5 TRBV19 . 14 TGTGCCTCCTTTCAAGGGTATAGCAATCAGCCCCAGCATTTT CASFQGYSNQPQHF
. TRBJ2-6 TRBV29-1 TRBD1 16 TGCAGCGTTGGCCGCCGGGACAGGTCTGGGGCCAACGTCCTGACTTTC CSVGRRDRSGANVLTF
. TRBJ2-5 TRBV6-6 TRBD1 13 TGTGCCAGCAATGCGGACAGGGTGGGGACCCAGTACTTC CASNADRVGTQYF
many TRBJ1-1 TRBV27 . 13 TGTGCCAGCAGCTTAGCGATGAACACTGAAGCTTTCTTT CASSLAMNTEAFF
few TRBJ2-1 TRBV2 TRBD2 14 TGTGTCGAGGGAGGGCCCAGCTCCTACAATGAGCAGTTCTTC CVEGGPSSYNEQFF